What follows are 9 T cell receptor beta chains derived from one specimen sequenced in a study of blood T cell repertoires in COVID-19. The assay was immunoSEQ multiplex PCR, and TCRdb's table has in-frame clones only and misses some. This sample yields about 48,000 clones, of which about four fifths are seen a single time; roughly 7% belongs to the top ten. The specimen sequenced was peripheral blood. Receptor source: a man in his forties with acute or convalescent COVID-19.

The chain has TRBV9 and TRBJ1-6, with no clear D. Germline values: CDR1 SGDLS, CDR2 YYNGEE. Trimming stripped 6 bases from V and 2 bases from J, with 12 bases between. The CDR3 totals 15 residues. The CDR3 DNA is TGTGCCAGCACAAAAGGGAGGGCCTATAATTCACCCCTCCACTTT. Its protein is CASTKGRAYNSPLHF.

This chain joins TRBV30 and TRBJ1-4, with 8 bases matching TRBD1. With V trimmed by 5 bases and J by 3 bases, 8 bases remained unmatched. The germline V gene encodes CDR1 GTSNPN and CDR2 SVGIG (reference sequence). CDR3 length: 15 amino acids. CDR3 sequence: CAWGQGSRSNEKLFF. As DNA, the CDR3 is TGTGCCTGGGGACAGGGTTCAAGATCTAATGAAAAACTGTTTTTT.

V and J are TRBV24-1 and TRBJ1-5; 7 bases agree with TRBD1. This CDR3 has 14 amino acids. Germline V gives CDR1 KGHDR, CDR2 SFDVKD. The trim removed 4 bases at V and 6 bases at J, leaving 5 bases unmatched. The CDR3 sequence is CATSDPRGIQPQHF. DNA for the CDR3: TGTGCCACCAGTGACCCCAGGGGGATTCAGCCCCAGCATTTT.

The chain is built from TRBV9 and TRBJ1-2; 7 bases are a match to TRBD1. CDR1 SGDLS and CDR2 YYNGEE come from the germline V gene. The V segment lost 4 bases and the J segment 4 bases; nucleotides outside the gene matches: 19. The CDR3 runs 18 residues. In nucleotides, the CDR3 is TGTGCCAGCAGCCCGGGACAGACAGGAGAGATTTTCATCTATGGCTACACCTTC. It translates to CASSPGQTGEIFIYGYTF.

This sequence joins TRBV2 and TRBJ2-1; maybe TRBD1 (5 bases). V was shortened by 2 bases and J by 0 bases, with 8 bases between the two germline ends. Per germline, CDR1 SNHLY and CDR2 FYNNEI. This CDR3 contains 15 residues. The CDR3 loop is CASSEQGRSYNEQFF. The CDR3, as DNA: TGTGCCAGCAGTGAACAGGGCCGCTCCTACAATGAGCAGTTCTTC.

The CDR3 reads CASSSPASGGSGNTIYF. The DNA of the CDR3 is TGTGCCAGCAGCTCCCCCGCTTCAGGGGGCTCTGGAAACACCATATATTTT. This chain joins TRBV7-9 and TRBJ1-3; 7 bases are shared with TRBD1. CDR1 is SEHNR, CDR2 FQNEAQ, per germline (reference sequence). The J segment lost 0 bases and the V segment lost 4 bases, leaving 9 bases of the junction unmatched. The CDR3 is 17 residues long.

The chain combines TRBV28 with TRBJ2-7; TRBD2 matches 7 bases. The CDR3 is 14 residues long. Germline lookup yields CDR1 MDHEN and CDR2 SYDVKM. V dropped 7 bases and J dropped 0; count of bases not matched to a gene: 6. CDR3 residues: CASTQAGHSYEQYF. The DNA of the CDR3 is TGTGCCAGCACCCAAGCGGGGCACTCCTACGAGCAGTACTTC.

This chain uses TRBV28 with TRBJ2-5, with TRBD2 as a possible D gene (5 bases). Germline V gives CDR1 MDHEN, CDR2 SYDVKM. The CDR3 is 13 amino acids. With 6 bases removed from V and 5 bases from J, the gap between germline ends came to 13 bases. CDR3 amino acids: CASSNSGIETQYF. The DNA of the CDR3 is TGTGCCAGCAGCAATTCGGGGATCGAGACCCAGTACTTC.

CDR3 sequence reads: CASRQTGYSYEQYF. The CDR3 nucleotides are TGTGCCAGCCGCCAGACAGGCTACTCCTACGAGCAGTACTTC. The rearrangement uses TRBV19 and TRBJ2-7; possibly TRBD1 for D (6 bases). V lost 9 bases and J 0 bases, leaving 15 bases between the germline ends. The CDR3 has 14 residues. Germline values: CDR1 LNHDA, CDR2 SQIVND (reference sequence).